This TCR beta chain was retrieved from a study of T cell responses to AZD1222 COVID-19 vaccine. Study-level background: Pooled samples include second doses given at about 4 or 12 weeks. Whole-study results and caveats: AZD1222 recipients seropositive at baseline numbered only five to seven. Close to half of spike-specific TCRs reportedly recognize unmutated variant regions.

Germline CDR1 and CDR2: LGHDT and YNNKEL (reference sequence). Trimming stripped 2 bases from V and 7 bases from J, with 11 bases between. The CDR3 is made up of 13 amino acids. Note on this clone: Its matching antigen is unknown.

The data were produced by immunoSEQ multiplex PCR, yet TCRdb's version contains in-frame clones alone and is incomplete. The repertoire holds about 120,000 clones, about 90% seen once, with over 5% in the top ten. This TCR was sampled from an adult in good health. The chain combines TRBV3-1 (or the pseudogene TRBV3-2) with TRBJ1-1; D call uncertain. The sample here was peripheral blood, taken on day 0 of AZD1222 vaccination. CDR3 DNA sequence: TGTGCCAGCAGCCAAATTTCCGGGAGTGAAGCTTTCTTT. Translating gives CASSQISGSEAFF.